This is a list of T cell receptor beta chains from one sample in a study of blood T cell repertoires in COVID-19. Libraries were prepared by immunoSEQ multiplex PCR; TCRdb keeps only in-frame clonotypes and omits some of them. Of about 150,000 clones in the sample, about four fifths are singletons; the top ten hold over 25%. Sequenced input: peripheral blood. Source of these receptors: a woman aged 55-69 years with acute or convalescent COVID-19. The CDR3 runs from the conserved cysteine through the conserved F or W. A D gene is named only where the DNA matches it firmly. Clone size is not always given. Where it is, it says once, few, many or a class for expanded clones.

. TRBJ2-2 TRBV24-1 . CATSTGSFTGELFF TGTGCCACCAGTACGGGAAGCTTCACCGGGGAGCTGTTTTTT
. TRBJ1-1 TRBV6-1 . CASSEDSTEAFF TGTGCCAGCAGTGAAGACAGCACTGAAGCTTTCTTT
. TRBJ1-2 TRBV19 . CASSGQSSGDYGYTF TGTGCCAGTAGTGGACAGAGCTCCGGCGACTATGGCTACACCTTC
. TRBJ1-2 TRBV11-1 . CASSSLSDSTYGYTF TGTGCCAGCAGCTCCCTTTCGGACAGTACCTATGGCTACACCTTC
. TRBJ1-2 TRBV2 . CASSETPLLTGYHGYTF TGTGCCAGCAGTGAAACCCCCCTTCTTACAGGTTACCATGGCTACACCTTC
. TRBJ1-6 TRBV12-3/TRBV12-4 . CASSFQGMALHF TGTGCCAGCAGTTTCCAGGGGATGGCCCTCCACTTT
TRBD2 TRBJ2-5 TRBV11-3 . CASSPGTSGGSLGETQYF TGTGCCAGCAGCCCGGGGACTAGCGGGGGATCCTTGGGTGAGACCCAGTACTTC
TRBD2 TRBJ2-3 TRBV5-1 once CASSPGLAEGTDTQYF TGCGCCAGCAGTCCTGGACTAGCGGAGGGGACAGATACGCAGTATTTT
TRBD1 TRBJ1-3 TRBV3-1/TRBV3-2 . CASSLDRSEGNTIYF TGTGCCAGCAGCCTGGACAGGTCGGAAGGAAACACCATATATTTT
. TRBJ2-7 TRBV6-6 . CASSLSGQIYEQYF TGTGCCAGCAGTTTATCCGGACAGATCTACGAGCAGTACTTC
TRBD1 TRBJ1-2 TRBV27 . CASRATGGDYGYTF TGTGCCAGCAGGGCTACAGGGGGCGACTATGGCTACACCTTC
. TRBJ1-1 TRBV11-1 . CASSLTGTNTEAFF TGTGCCAGCAGCTTAACAGGAACGAACACTGAAGCTTTCTTT
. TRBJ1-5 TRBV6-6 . CASSYSGDTKHF TGTGCCAGCAGTTACTCAGGGGACACAAAGCATTTT
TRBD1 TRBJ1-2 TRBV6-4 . CASSATGQGIGYTF TGTGCCAGCAGCGCAACGGGACAGGGTATCGGCTACACCTTC
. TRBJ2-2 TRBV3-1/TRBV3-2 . CASGPAGHTGELFF TGTGCCAGCGGGCCAGCGGGCCACACCGGGGAGCTGTTTTTT
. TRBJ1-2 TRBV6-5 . CASSLQEDYGYTF TGTGCCAGCAGTCTGCAGGAGGACTATGGCTACACCTTC
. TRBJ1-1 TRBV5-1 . CASSPTGSEAFF TGCGCCAGCAGTCCCACAGGGAGTGAAGCTTTCTTT
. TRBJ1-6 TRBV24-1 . CATSDLLGDSYNSPLHF TGTGCCACCAGTGATTTGCTAGGTGACAGCTATAATTCACCCCTCCACTTT
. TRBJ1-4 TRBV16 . CASSQSQGINEKLFF TGTGCCAGCAGCCAATCGCAGGGAATAAATGAAAAACTGTTTTTT
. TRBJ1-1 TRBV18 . CASSQGENTEAFF TGTGCCAGCTCCCAGGGCGAGAACACTGAAGCTTTCTTT
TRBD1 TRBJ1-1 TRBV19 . CASSRTTGGSSEAFF TGTGCCAGTAGTCGTACAACAGGGGGTTCGTCTGAAGCTTTCTTT
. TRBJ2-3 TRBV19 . CASSIDKTAFSTDTQYF TGTGCCAGTAGTATAGATAAGACAGCTTTTAGCACAGATACGCAGTATTTT
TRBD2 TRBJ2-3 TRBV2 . CASIYGGGTDTQYF TGTGCCAGCATTTACGGGGGGGGCACAGATACGCAGTATTTT
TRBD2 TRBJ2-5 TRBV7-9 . CASSPALAGKETQYF TGTGCCAGCAGCCCTGCACTAGCGGGGAAAGAGACCCAGTACTTC
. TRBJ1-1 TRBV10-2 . CASSMLVSGTEAFF TGCGCCAGCAGCATGTTGGTATCAGGGACTGAAGCTTTCTTT
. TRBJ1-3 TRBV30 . CAWSVITGNTIYF TGTGCCTGGAGTGTTATTACTGGAAACACCATATATTTT
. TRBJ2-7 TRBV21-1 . CASLGQVEQYF TGTGCCAGCCTCGGTCAGGTCGAGCAGTACTTC
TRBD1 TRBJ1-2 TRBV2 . CASSEAKPGQGGYGYTF TGTGCCAGCAGTGAAGCGAAACCGGGACAGGGGGGCTATGGCTACACCTTC
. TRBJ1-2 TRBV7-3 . CASSPTGTGYGYTF TGTGCCAGCAGCCCTACCGGAACAGGATATGGCTACACCTTC
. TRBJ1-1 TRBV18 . CASSPETGTEAFF TGTGCCAGCTCACCAGAGACAGGCACTGAAGCTTTCTTT
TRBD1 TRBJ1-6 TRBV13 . CASSLEGALNNSPLHF TGTGCCAGCAGCTTAGAGGGGGCGCTTAATAATTCACCCCTCCACTTT
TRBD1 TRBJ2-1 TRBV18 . CASSTLGQGRSYNEQFF TGTGCCAGCTCAACCCTGGGACAGGGCCGAAGTTACAATGAGCAGTTCTTC
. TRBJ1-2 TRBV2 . CASSTLASYGYTF TGTGCCAGCAGTACCCTTGCCAGCTATGGCTACACCTTC
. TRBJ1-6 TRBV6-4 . CASRQDPNSPLHF TGTGCCAGCAGACAGGACCCTAATTCACCCCTCCACTTT
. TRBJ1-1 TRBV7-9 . CASSLEILNTEAFF TGTGCCAGCAGCTTGGAGATATTGAACACTGAAGCTTTCTTT
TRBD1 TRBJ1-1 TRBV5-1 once CASSLGTGSLVAFF TGCGCCAGCAGCTTGGGGACAGGGAGTCTAGTGGCTTTCTTT
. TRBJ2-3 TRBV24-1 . CATSSPLGIGDTQYF TGTGCCACCAGTTCTCCCCTTGGCATTGGAGATACGCAGTATTTT
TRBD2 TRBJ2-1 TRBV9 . CASSPPGTIYNEQFF TGTGCCAGCAGCCCCCCCGGGACTATTTACAATGAGCAGTTCTTC
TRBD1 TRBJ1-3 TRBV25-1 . CASSAPGTGKRRNTIYF TGTGCCAGCAGTGCCCCCGGGACAGGGAAGAGGCGAAACACCATATATTTT
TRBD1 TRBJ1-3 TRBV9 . CASSLEGAMRDTIYF TGTGCCAGCAGCTTGGAGGGGGCGATGCGTGACACCATATATTTT
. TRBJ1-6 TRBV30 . CAWARGGGEGNSPLHF TGTGCCTGGGCCCGGGGAGGGGGAGAGGGAAATTCACCCCTCCACTTT
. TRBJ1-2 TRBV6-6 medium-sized CASRDSDPDWAF TGTGCCAGCAGGGACAGCGACCCAGATTGGGCCTTC
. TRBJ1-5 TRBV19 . CASSMVAGRNQPQHF TGTGCCAGTAGTATGGTGGCAGGGCGCAATCAGCCCCAGCATTTT
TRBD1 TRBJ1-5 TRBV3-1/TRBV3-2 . CASSRQGLNQPQHF TGTGCCAGCAGCCGACAGGGACTCAATCAGCCCCAGCATTTT
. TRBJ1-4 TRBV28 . CATRGGGPLEKLFF TGTGCCACCCGTGGGGGGGGACCACTTGAAAAACTGTTTTTT
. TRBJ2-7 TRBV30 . CAWTAGGEQYF TGTGCCTGGACAGCGGGTGGCGAGCAGTACTTC
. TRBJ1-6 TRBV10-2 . CASSESILDSNSPLHF TGCGCCAGCAGTGAGTCAATTTTAGACTCCAATTCACCCCTCCACTTT
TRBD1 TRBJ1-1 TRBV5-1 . CASRTGGYTEAFF TGCGCCAGCAGGACAGGGGGCTACACTGAAGCTTTCTTT
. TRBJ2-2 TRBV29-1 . CSVVRDWDTGELFF TGCAGCGTTGTTAGGGACTGGGACACCGGGGAGCTGTTTTTT
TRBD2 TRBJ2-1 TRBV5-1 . CASSLELAGANEQFF TGCGCCAGCAGCTTGGAACTAGCGGGGGCCAATGAGCAGTTCTTC
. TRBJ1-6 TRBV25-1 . CASTEAGVPNSPLHF TGTGCCAGCACTGAGGCAGGGGTTCCGAATTCACCCCTCCACTTT
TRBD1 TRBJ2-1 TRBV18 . CASSPRQGYEQFF TGTGCCAGCTCACCTCGACAGGGATATGAGCAGTTCTTC
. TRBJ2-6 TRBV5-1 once CASSLAGRVGSGANVLTF TGCGCCAGCAGCTTGGCCGGCAGGGTGGGCTCTGGGGCCAACGTCCTGACTTTC
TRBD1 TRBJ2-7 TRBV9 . CASSAPGQGAGEQYF TGTGCCAGCAGCGCTCCGGGACAGGGGGCTGGGGAGCAGTACTTC
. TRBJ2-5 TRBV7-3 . CASSPTGAGLETQYF TGTGCCAGCAGCCCCACGGGTGCGGGGCTAGAGACCCAGTACTTC